This entry lists 25 T cell receptor beta chains sequenced from one sample in a study of CD8+CD57+ T cells in acquired aplastic anemia. In patients chosen for sequencing, flow cytometry had shown CD8+CD57+ cell expansion. TCR beta VDJ and CDR3 profiles were obtained from a genomic DNA template. TCRdb reanalysed the reads using MiXCR and keeps one entry per CDR3 protein. The data hold over 150,000 distinct CDR3 sequences, with about 48% observed a single time. Sequencing used sorted CD4+, CD8+, or CD8+CD57+ T cells (not recorded which) from PBMCs. The source is a human donor with aplastic anemia.

In this sample, this clonotype turned up a few times. The chain has TRBV10-3 and TRBJ1-3; the match to TRBD1 covers 7 bases. This CDR3 contains 15 residues. From germline, CDR1 is ENHRY and CDR2 SYGVKD. Germline trimming cut 10 bases from V and 3 bases from J; bases unmatched to any gene: 12. In nucleotides, the CDR3 is TGTGCCAGCGCGGAAGGGGGCGCGGATGGAAACACCATATATTTT. This gives the protein CASAEGGADGNTIYF.

This clonotype was picked up many times. The CDR3 region has the DNA TGTGCCAGCAGCTTTGGGACAGGGACACAAGAGACCCAGTACTTC. Protein product: CASSFGTGTQETQYF. This chain links TRBV7-8 with TRBJ2-5; 9 nucleotides align to TRBD1. Germline trimming cut 3 bases from V and 2 bases from J; bases unmatched to any gene: 4. Germline V gene data show CDR1 as SGHVS and CDR2 as FQNEAQ. The CDR3 extends over 15 amino acids.

This clonotype was seen at least ten times. This chain joins TRBV7-2 and TRBJ1-5; D is ambiguous. V lost 1 base to trimming and J lost 6 bases, with 10 bases between them. Germline-derived CDR1 and CDR2 are SGHTA and FQGNSA. The CDR3 is 14 residues long. The CDR3 DNA reads TGTGCCAGCAGCTTAGGTGGGGAGGGTCAGCCCCAGCATTTT. Its translation: CASSLGGEGQPQHF.

This clonotype has at least ten counts. The rearrangement joins TRBV7-6 to TRBJ2-1; 8 bases match TRBD2. Trimming at V came to 2 bases and at J to 5 bases, leaving 5 bases not matched to a gene. In germline, CDR1 is SGHVS, CDR2 FNYEAQ. The CDR3 covers 15 residues. CDR3 in DNA: TGTGCCAGCAGCTTAATAGCGGGGCACGACAATGAGCAGTTCTTC. The encoded protein is CASSLIAGHDNEQFF.

The rearrangement uses TRBV11-1 and TRBJ2-1; TRBD2 might be the D (6 bases). The CDR3 totals 15 residues. Germline values: CDR1 SGHAT, CDR2 FQDESV (reference sequence). The V gene lost 4 bases and the J gene lost 6 bases, with 16 bases spanning the gap. The CDR3 protein is CASSSPGLQSNEQFF. The CDR3, as DNA: TGTGCCAGCAGCTCGCCGGGACTGCAATCCAATGAGCAGTTCTTC.

The J gene is TRBJ2-7, the V gene TRBV10-1, with 13 bases fitting TRBD2. J was trimmed by 4 bases and V by 4 bases; bases with no gene match: 4. Germline V gives CDR1 WNHNN, CDR2 SYGVQD (reference sequence). This CDR3 is 15 amino acids long. CDR3 sequence (DNA): TGCGCCAGCAGTGGTGGACTAGCGGGAGTGTACGAGCAGTACTTC. This sequence encodes CASSGGLAGVYEQYF.

The genes are TRBV11-1 and TRBJ2-1, with TRBD2 matching over 8 bases. The germline V gene encodes CDR1 SGHAT and CDR2 FQDESV (reference sequence). The V gene end was trimmed by 5 bases and the J gene end by 0 bases; junction bases not matched to a gene: 3. This CDR3 has 15 amino acids. The CDR3 loop is CASSPSGRSYNEQFF. The CDR3 nucleotides are TGTGCCAGCAGCCCTAGCGGGCGCTCCTACAATGAGCAGTTCTTC. The full variable domain, with the rest looked up from reference TRBV11-1 and TRBJ2-1, is EAEVAQSPRYKITEKSQAVAFWCDPISGHATLYWYRQILGQGPELLVQFQDESVVDDSQLPKDRFSAERLKGVDSTLKIQPAELGDSAMYLCASSPSGRSYNEQFFGPGTRLTVL.

This clonotype was seen repeatedly, ten times or more. The rearrangement uses TRBV6-1 and TRBJ2-1, with 9 bases that match TRBD1. Trimming at V came to 6 bases and at J to 6 bases, leaving 12 bases not matched to a gene. CDR3 length equals 16 residues. Germline V lookup: CDR1 MNHNS, CDR2 SASEGT. In DNA form, the CDR3 reads TGTGCCAGCAGCCAGGGGGGGACAGGGTTGAGCAATGAGCAGTTCTTC. Its protein is CASSQGGTGLSNEQFF.

About this clonotype itself: This may stem from a read error, because a much larger clone lies one nucleotide away. The V and J genes are TRBV7-6 and TRBJ2-7; possibly TRBD1 for D (6 bases). Trimming shortened V by 5 bases and J by 2 bases, and 16 bases separated the two germline ends. CDR1 and CDR2 from the germline V gene are SGHVS and FNYEAQ. The CDR3 has 15 residues. The CDR3 here is CASSVEARGAYEQYF. The CDR3 DNA sequence: TGTGCCAGCAGCGTAGAGGCCAGGGGCGCCTACGAGCAGTACTTC.

Comments on this clonotype: A read error is possible here, since a much larger clone lies one base away. The rearrangement links TRBV5-4 to TRBJ1-1; tentatively, D is TRBD1 (6 bases). This CDR3 is 13 amino acids long. Germline V lookup: CDR1 SGHNT, CDR2 YYREEE (reference sequence). V was pared by 3 bases and J by 9 bases, with 15 bases between. CDR3 DNA sequence: TGTGCCAGCAGCTGGGAGACAGGAGCTAAAGCTTTCTTT. Translation gives CASSWETGAKAFF.

V usage is TRBV6-1 and J usage is TRBJ1-2; TRBD1 aligns across 10 bases. J gave up 4 bases and V 8 bases, and 4 bases lay outside the gene matches. The germline gives CDR1 MNHNS, CDR2 SASEGT. This CDR3 has 13 residues. DNA for the CDR3: TGTGCCAGCGCACGGGACAGGGGCTATGGCTACACCTTC. It is translated as CASARDRGYGYTF.

This clonotype appeared a few times. The chain couples TRBV7-2 to TRBJ2-7, with TRBD1 as a possible D gene (5 bases). Germline CDR1 SGHTA, CDR2 FQGNSA. The CDR3 spans 13 residues. V dropped 6 bases and J dropped 4 bases, with 13 bases sitting between them. The CDR3: CASSPSPGYEQYF. As DNA, the CDR3 is TGTGCCAGCAGTCCATCCCCAGGGTACGAGCAGTACTTC.

About this clonotype: Compared with germline, one end of the junction differs, possibly owing to a read error. The V call is TRBV14, the J call TRBJ1-1; no reliable D call. The V gene's germline CDR1 is SGHDN and CDR2 FVKESK. The CDR3 runs to 13 residues. The CDR3 sequence: CASSQGGVTEALF. CDR3 DNA sequence: TGTGCCAGCAGCCAGGGCGGGGTTACTGAAGCTCTCTTT.

This clonotype has ten or more counts. This rearrangement joins TRBV7-9 to TRBJ1-4, with unresolved D. The CDR3 extends over 16 amino acids. Trimming removed 6 bases from V and 0 bases from J, with 14 bases in between. Germline V gives CDR1 SEHNR, CDR2 FQNEAQ (reference sequence). CDR3 in DNA: TGTGCCAGCAGACCACCTAACAGAGCAACTAATGAAAAACTGTTTTTT. This gives the protein CASRPPNRATNEKLFF.

The rearrangement joins TRBV20-1 to TRBJ2-1; possible D gene TRBD1, 7 bases. V was clipped by 6 bases and J by 3 bases, with 15 bases between them. Germline V lookup: CDR1 DFQATT, CDR2 SNEGSKA (reference sequence). CDR3 length: 14 amino acids. The CDR3 is CSAGGGVNYNEQFF. The CDR3 DNA reads TGCAGTGCAGGGGGCGGGGTTAACTACAATGAGCAGTTCTTC.

This chain links TRBV11-2 with TRBJ1-1, with D tentatively TRBD1 (5 bases). V lost 2 bases to trimming and J lost 7 bases, with 11 bases between them. This CDR3 spans 13 amino acids. Germline V gene sequence: CDR1 SGHAT, CDR2 FQNNGV. In nucleotides, the CDR3 is TGTGCCAGCAGCTTACGAGGGGACGGTGAAGCTTTCTTT. Translated, it gives CASSLRGDGEAFF.

This clonotype was seen only a few times. The CDR3 loop reads CSAIGRGSGANVLTF. The CDR3 DNA reads TGCAGTGCGATAGGAAGGGGTTCTGGGGCCAACGTCCTGACTTTC. The chain employs TRBV20-1 and TRBJ2-6; the D gene is possibly TRBD1 (5 bases). CDR1 and CDR2 from the germline V gene are DFQATT and SNEGSKA (reference sequence). The CDR3 spans 15 residues. The V and J ends lost 6 bases and 1 base respectively, with 13 bases between them.

The chain joins TRBV5-1 to TRBJ2-1; 10 bases align to TRBD2. Looked up from germline, CDR1 is SGHRS and CDR2 is YFSETQ. Trimming at V came to 8 bases and at J to 6 bases, leaving 8 bases not matched to a gene. There are 14 residues in the CDR3. This chain's CDR3 is CASQRGGGANEQFF. DNA of the CDR3: TGCGCCAGTCAGCGGGGGGGCGGGGCCAATGAGCAGTTCTTC.

Many counts were recorded for this clonotype. CDR3 nucleotides: TGCAGTGCAGAAGACAGGGGGCGGGAGCAGTACTTC. It translates to CSAEDRGREQYF. The chain is built from TRBV20-1 and TRBJ2-7; 10 bases match TRBD1. Germline-derived CDR1 and CDR2 are DFQATT and SNEGSKA (reference sequence). Trimming cost V 6 bases and J 7 bases; bases outside gene matches: 6. This CDR3 is 12 amino acids long.

This clonotype was found many times. This chain links TRBV7-9 with TRBJ2-1; 9 nucleotides align to TRBD2. This CDR3 is 15 amino acids long. V gave up 7 bases and J gave up 6 bases; unmatched junction bases: 10. CDR1 is SEHNR and CDR2 is FQNEAQ in the germline V gene (reference sequence). The DNA for the CDR3 is TGTGCCAGCATCCAGAGCCTAGCGGGGACCAATGAGCAGTTCTTC. Residues: CASIQSLAGTNEQFF.

This clonotype has just a few counts. The chain couples TRBV27 to TRBJ1-2, with D possibly being TRBD1 (6 bases). Germline loops: CDR1 MNHEY, CDR2 SMNVEV (reference sequence). The ends were cut back, 5 bases at V and 2 bases at J, with 21 bases in the middle. This CDR3 spans 17 amino acids. The CDR3 nucleotides are TGTGCCAGCAGTCTTACCCTGTGGGACACCAAAAACTATGGCTACACCTTC. Residues: CASSLTLWDTKNYGYTF.

CDR3 loop: CASSQGDRDTDTQYF. CDR3 DNA sequence: TGTGCCAGCAGCCAAGGGGACAGGGACACAGATACGCAGTATTTT. This chain links TRBV4-2 with TRBJ2-3; TRBD1 matches 9 bases. The length of the CDR3 is 15 residues. CDR1 LGHNA and CDR2 YNFKEQ come from the germline V gene. Trimming removed 1 base from V and 2 bases from J; junction bases left unmatched: 1.

In this sample, this clonotype turned up once. The gene calls are TRBV29-1 and TRBJ1-5; D is unclear. Germline V gene sequence: CDR1 SQVTM, CDR2 ANQGSEA. CDR3 length: 13 amino acids. Trimming cost V 7 bases and J 3 bases, with 13 bases left between them. CDR3 sequence: CSATMTPNQPQHF. CDR3 DNA sequence: TGCAGCGCTACCATGACCCCCAATCAGCCCCAGCATTTT.

This clonotype was counted ten times or more. This chain links TRBV9 with TRBJ1-5, with D maybe TRBD1 (5 bases). The germline V gene has CDR1 SGDLS and CDR2 YYNGEE. The germline V and J ends were trimmed by 0 bases and 4 bases, with 8 bases remaining between them. The CDR3 is made up of 14 amino acids. DNA of the CDR3: TGTGCCAGCAGCGTAGAAGCAGGGAATCAGCCCCAGCATTTT. This gives the protein CASSVEAGNQPQHF.

The chain combines TRBV20-1 with TRBJ2-5; a weak D match, TRBD1 (8 bases). The length of the CDR3 is 13 residues. V shed 5 bases and J shed 5 bases, with 15 bases lying between them. CDR1 DFQATT and CDR2 SNEGSKA come from the germline V gene (reference sequence). The CDR3 loop reads CSASTGGGETQYF. CDR3 in DNA: TGCAGTGCTTCAACAGGGGGAGGGGAGACCCAGTACTTC.